The clone carrying this T cell receptor (beta chain) showed up many times. The antigen is undetermined. The time point: blood at routine non-recurrence follow-up after resection. Every molecule of TCR cDNA had its own unique molecular identifier. TCRdb reprocessed the 5' RACE reads with MiXCR, giving one entry per CDR3 protein. The sample carries around 100,000 distinct CDR3 sequences, 10% to 11% recorded once. This sample was included in a study of spatial heterogeneity in lung cancer. Whole-study findings and limits: Ubiquitous expanded tumor TCRs surfaced in blood more at resection than they did at follow-up.

The J segment lost 4 bases and the V segment lost 6 bases, leaving 2 bases of the junction unmatched. Germline CDR1 reads SNHLY; CDR2 reads FYNNEI. This CDR3 spans 13 amino acids. The genes are TRBV2 and TRBJ1-1, with TRBD1 identical over 10 bases. The source material was PBMCs, sampled at follow-up. This receptor was identified in a female donor with early-stage non-small cell lung cancer. For the CDR3, the DNA is TGTGCCAGCAGCCGACAGGGGGCCACTGAAGCTTTCTTT. It is translated as CASSRQGATEAFF.